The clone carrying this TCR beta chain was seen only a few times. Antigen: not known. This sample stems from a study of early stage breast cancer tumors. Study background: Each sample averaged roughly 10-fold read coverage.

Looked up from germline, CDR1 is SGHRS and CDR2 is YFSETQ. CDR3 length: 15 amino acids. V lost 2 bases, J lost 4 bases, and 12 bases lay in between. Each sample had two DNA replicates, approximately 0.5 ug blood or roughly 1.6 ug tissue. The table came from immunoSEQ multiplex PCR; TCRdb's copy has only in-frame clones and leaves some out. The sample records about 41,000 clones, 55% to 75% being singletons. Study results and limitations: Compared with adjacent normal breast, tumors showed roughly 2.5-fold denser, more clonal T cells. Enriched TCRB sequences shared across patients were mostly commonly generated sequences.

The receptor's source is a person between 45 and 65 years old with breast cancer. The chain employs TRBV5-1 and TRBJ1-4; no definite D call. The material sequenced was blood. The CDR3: CASSFTDGRNEKLFF. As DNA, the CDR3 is TGCGCCAGCAGCTTCACCGATGGGCGTAATGAAAAACTGTTTTTT.